The entry below describes one T cell receptor (beta chain). Its antigen is undetermined. The source of the sample is a study of OX40 agonist ivuxolimab in advanced cancers. Study results and caveats: Individuals who were partial responders at 0.1-3.0 mg/kg had clonal expansion that ranked among the lowest.

Germline CDR1 is SEHNR and CDR2 is FQNEAQ (reference sequence). This CDR3 spans 13 amino acids. The ends were cut back, 3 bases at V and 2 bases at J, with 5 bases in the middle. Produced via immunoSEQ multiplex PCR; TCRdb's table is partial and in-frame only. The table lists 9,500 to 15,000 clones, 70% to 75% of them singletons. The clonotype comes from an adult with an advanced solid tumor such as melanoma, head and neck, liver or kidney cancer. V usage is TRBV7-9 and J usage is TRBJ1-5; D remains unclear. Material: CD4+ or CD8+ T cells sorted from blood, obtained in a trial of the OX40 agonist ivuxolimab. CDR3 sequence: CASSLDGNQPQHF. CDR3 DNA: TGTGCCAGCAGCTTGGACGGCAATCAGCCCCAGCATTTT. Full variable domain (outside the CDR3, taken from reference TRBV7-9 and TRBJ1-5): DTGVSQNPRHKITKRGQNVTFRCDPISEHNRLYWYRQTLGQGPEFLTYFQNEAQLEKSRLLSDRFSAERPKGSFSTLEIQRTEQGDSAMYLCASSLDGNQPQHFGDGTRLSIL.